The clone carrying this TCR beta chain came up once. Antigen unknown. The data derive from a study of vaccination effects on CD4 cells after COVID-19. The CDR3 runs 14 residues. In germline, CDR1 is SGHDN, CDR2 FVKESK. V shed 1 base and J 5 bases; nucleotides not matched to a gene: 3. Ahead of sequencing, the ViraFEST assay grew antigen-specific CD4+ T cells using viral peptide pools. Following culture for approximately ten days, CD4+ T cells were isolated. Nucleocapsid antibodies were negative in the vaccine recipients, who had never had SARS-CoV-2 infection. Assay: immunoSEQ multiplex PCR; the TCRdb copy retains only in-frame clones and omits some. The profile shows approximately 68,000 clones, about 79% of them singletons.

This chain uses TRBV14 with TRBJ2-5; 8 nucleotides line up with TRBD1. The starting material was CD4+ T cells from PBMCs cultured with SARS-CoV-2 spike peptides, obtained before COVID-19 vaccination. The source is a human donor who received a COVID-19 vaccine. CDR3 coding DNA: TGTGCCAGCAGCCAAGGAACAGGGGGGGAGACCCAGTACTTC. This translates into CASSQGTGGETQYF.